The 25 T cell receptor beta chains given below trace back to one sample, sequenced in a study of blood T cell repertoires in COVID-19. Assay used: immunoSEQ multiplex PCR; TCRdb lists only in-frame clones, some missing. The table includes about 120,000 clones, over 60% detected once. Specimen: peripheral blood. The receptors originated from a man aged 65 to 85 with acute or convalescent COVID-19.

This clone appeared many times. The chain has TRBV3-1 (or the pseudogene TRBV3-2) and TRBJ1-2; 9 bases match TRBD1. The junction had 7 bases not matched to a gene; V was cut back by 4 bases and J by 4 bases. Germline V gene lookup returns CDR1 LGHDT and CDR2 YNNKEL (reference sequence). This CDR3 spans 15 amino acids. The CDR3 protein is CASSRGQGLGYGYTF. CDR3 in DNA: TGTGCCAGCAGCCGGGGACAGGGTCTGGGCTATGGCTACACCTTC.

For the CDR3, the DNA is TGTGCCAGCAGAAGGAGGGGACTGAGAACAACCGGGGAGCTGTTTTTT. Protein sequence: CASRRRGLRTTGELFF. The J gene is TRBJ2-2, the V gene TRBV7-9, with D perhaps matching TRBD2 (6 bases). Germline-derived CDR1 and CDR2 are SEHNR and FQNEAQ (reference sequence). This CDR3 comprises 16 residues. V lost 6 bases, J lost 5 bases, and 19 bases lay in between.

This sequence joins TRBV7-9 and TRBJ1-5, with TRBD1 matching 8 bases. CDR3 size: 14 residues. Germline CDR1 is SEHNR and CDR2 is FQNEAQ (reference sequence). V lost 6 bases, J lost 7 bases, and 8 bases stayed unmatched. CDR3 nucleotide sequence: TGTGCCAGCAGTACCGGGACAGGTACGCAGCCCCAGCATTTT. Its translation: CASSTGTGTQPQHF.

The chain uses TRBV6-6 and TRBJ2-7; TRBD2 agrees at 7 bases. In germline, CDR1 is MNHNY, CDR2 SVGAGI (reference sequence). The CDR3 runs to 15 residues. Germline trimming cut 7 bases from V and 3 bases from J; bases unmatched to any gene: 12. CDR3 region: CASNPGRRGIYEQYF. In nucleotides, the CDR3 is TGTGCCAGCAATCCGGGCAGGCGGGGGATCTACGAGCAGTACTTC.

The J gene is TRBJ2-5, the V gene TRBV18; the D is unclear. Trimming pared 3 bases from V and 3 bases from J, leaving 14 bases between. CDR3 length: 15 residues. Germline CDR1 KGHSH, CDR2 LQKENI. The CDR3 region is CASSPLSYYEETQYF. CDR3 bases: TGTGCCAGCTCACCTCTCTCGTACTACGAAGAGACCCAGTACTTC.

The gene calls are TRBV4-2 and TRBJ1-6, with TRBD1 identical over 10 bases. V was clipped by 6 bases and J by 10 bases; unmatched bases: 12. The CDR3 is made up of 16 amino acids. Germline CDR1 reads LGHNA; CDR2 reads YNFKEQ. The CDR3, as DNA: TGTGCCAGCAGACCCGGGACAGGGGAACCTTCGTCACCCCTCCACTTT. Protein: CASRPGTGEPSSPLHF.

The CDR3 sequence: CATSQSGNTEAFF. CDR3 nucleotide sequence: TGTGCCACCAGTCAGTCAGGGAACACTGAAGCTTTCTTT. The chain combines TRBV24-1 with TRBJ1-1; D gene unclear. The CDR3 loop spans 13 amino acids. V was trimmed by 6 bases and J by 1 base, leaving 8 bases between them. In germline, CDR1 is KGHDR, CDR2 SFDVKD.

This clone was observed a single time. The rearrangement links TRBV7-6 to TRBJ1-5, with a possible D match to TRBD1 (6 bases). The CDR3 consists of 11 residues. V lost 3 bases and J lost 12, with 9 bases in between. Looked up from germline, CDR1 is SGHVS and CDR2 is FNYEAQ. CDR3 DNA: TGTGCCAGCAGCTTCGGACAGTTCCAGCATTTT. Encoded protein: CASSFGQFQHF.

The rearrangement joins TRBV7-9 to TRBJ2-7; D perhaps matches TRBD2 (6 bases). Looked up from germline, CDR1 is SEHNR and CDR2 is FQNEAQ (reference sequence). There are 13 residues in the CDR3. The V end lost 3 bases, the J end lost 3 bases, and 9 bases lay between the germline ends. CDR3 DNA: TGTGCCAGCAGCTTTGGAGGGGACTACGAGCAGTACTTC. The encoded protein is CASSFGGDYEQYF.

The chain employs TRBV14 and TRBJ1-1, with 7 bases matching TRBD1. CDR1 and CDR2 (germline): SGHDN, FVKESK. V lost 4 bases to trimming and J lost 1 base; unmatched junction nucleotides: 3. CDR3 length equals 14 residues. This CDR3 reads CASSLRDRNTEAFF. For the CDR3, the DNA is TGTGCCAGCAGCCTCCGGGACAGGAACACTGAAGCTTTCTTT.

Notes on this clone: Within the sample, other DNA sequences also encode this same CDR3. The chain employs TRBV5-1 and TRBJ2-5, with 7 nucleotides matching TRBD2. This CDR3 region has 15 residues. Germline values: CDR1 SGHRS, CDR2 YFSETQ. J gave up 5 bases and V 1 base, and 8 bases lay outside the gene matches. This chain's CDR3 is CASSLNGGGGETQYF. For the CDR3, the DNA is TGCGCCAGCAGCTTGAATGGGGGGGGAGGGGAGACCCAGTACTTC.

This chain connects TRBV19 to TRBJ1-1; 9 bases align to TRBD1. CDR1 and CDR2 from the germline V gene are LNHDA and SQIVND (reference sequence). With V trimmed by 10 bases and J by 5 bases, 17 bases remained unmatched. The CDR3 length is 16 residues. The CDR3 sequence is CATTGTGRRFGTEAFF. CDR3 nucleotide sequence: TGTGCCACTACCGGGACAGGGAGGCGATTTGGGACTGAAGCTTTCTTT.

The CDR3 DNA reads as TGTGCCCTCAGGGTAGCCAAAAACATTCAGTACTTC. This encodes CALRVAKNIQYF. The rearrangement joins TRBV9 to TRBJ2-4; weak D call: TRBD1 (5 bases). Germline CDR1 SGDLS, CDR2 YYNGEE. The CDR3 is 12 residues long. The V end lost 10 bases, the J end lost 0 bases, and 8 bases lay between the germline ends.

This chain joins TRBV7-2 and TRBJ2-2, with 7 positions matching TRBD2. Looked up from germline, CDR1 is SGHTA and CDR2 is FQGNSA. J gave up 7 bases and V 3 bases, and 5 bases lay outside the gene matches. The CDR3 extends over 14 amino acids. The CDR3 reads CASSFAGVGGELFF. CDR3 sequence (DNA): TGTGCCAGCAGCTTTGCGGGGGTAGGCGGGGAGCTGTTTTTT.

This clone was picked up one time. This rearrangement joins TRBV28 to TRBJ1-1, with D unresolved. Germline CDR1 MDHEN, CDR2 SYDVKM. The CDR3 is 14 residues long. The V end was cut by 6 bases, the J end by 4 bases, with 15 bases between. CDR3 loop: CASSPTPGRTEAFF. DNA of the CDR3: TGTGCCAGCAGCCCAACACCGGGTCGCACTGAAGCTTTCTTT.

This chain joins TRBV27 and TRBJ1-5; TRBD1 is a possible D gene (6 bases). V was shortened by 0 bases and J by 0 bases, with 18 bases between the two germline ends. This CDR3 is built from 19 residues. The germline CDR1 and CDR2 sequences are MNHEY and SMNVEV (reference sequence). The CDR3 DNA follows: TGTGCCAGCAGTTTATCATGGCCGAGTGGGGGGGCTAGCAATCAGCCCCAGCATTTT. This translates into CASSLSWPSGGASNQPQHF.

This rearrangement joins TRBV27 to TRBJ1-5, with 7 nucleotides matching TRBD1. CDR3 length: 12 residues. Germline values: CDR1 MNHEY, CDR2 SMNVEV (reference sequence). After removal of 8 bases from V and 5 bases from J, the junction contained 3 bases not matched to a gene. CDR3: CASGTGDQPQHF. The CDR3, as DNA: TGTGCCAGCGGAACAGGGGATCAGCCCCAGCATTTT.

The V gene is TRBV19, the J gene TRBJ2-7; TRBD2 matches at 7 bases. From germline, CDR1 is LNHDA and CDR2 SQIVND (reference sequence). V dropped 4 bases and J dropped 3; count of bases not matched to a gene: 6. The CDR3 contains 14 residues. The CDR3, as DNA: TGTGCCAGTAGTAAGGAGCGGGGATTCTACGAGCAGTACTTC. This translates into CASSKERGFYEQYF. The full variable domain, with the rest looked up from reference TRBV19 and TRBJ2-7, is DGGITQSPKYLFRKEGQNVTLSCEQNLNHDAMYWYRQDPGQGLRLIYYSQIVNDFQKGDIAEGYSVSREKKESFPLTVTSAQKNPTAFYLCASSKERGFYEQYFGPGTRLTVT.

CDR3 sequence (DNA): TGTGCCAGCAGCTGGGAGCCCGGGACAGGGGGCTCACCCCTCCACTTT. Translating gives CASSWEPGTGGSPLHF. The chain employs TRBV5-5 and TRBJ1-6, with TRBD1 matching over 12 bases. The CDR3 loop spans 16 amino acids. V lost 3 bases to trimming and J lost 10 bases; unmatched junction nucleotides: 8. The germline gives CDR1 SGHKS, CDR2 YYEKEE (reference sequence).

This rearrangement joins TRBV6-6 to TRBJ1-1; 8 bases agree with TRBD1. CDR1 and CDR2 (germline): MNHNY, SVGAGI (reference sequence). This CDR3 region has 15 residues. With V trimmed by 6 bases and J by 3 bases, 9 bases remained unmatched. In DNA form, the CDR3 reads TGTGCCAGCAGAGACTCCAGGGGGCTTTACACTGAAGCTTTCTTT. Translated: CASRDSRGLYTEAFF.

The V call is TRBV7-8, the J call TRBJ2-7; D uncertain. From germline, CDR1 is SGHVS and CDR2 FQNEAQ. Trimming shortened V by 6 bases and J by 3 bases, and 21 bases separated the two germline ends. The CDR3 runs 16 residues. The CDR3 DNA reads TGTGCCAGCAGTTATAAGGTCGTAGCCACCAACTACGAGCAGTACTTC. Translation gives CASSYKVVATNYEQYF.

This clone was seen only a few times. The chain recombines TRBV6-6 with TRBJ2-7; D unclear. The CDR3 has 11 amino acids. Trimming shortened V by 4 bases and J by 5 bases, and 6 bases separated the two germline ends. Looked up from germline, CDR1 is MNHNY and CDR2 is SVGAGI (reference sequence). CDR3 sequence (DNA): TGTGCCAGCAGTTCTCGGGACGAGCAGTACTTC. Amino acids: CASSSRDEQYF.

The V and J genes are TRBV30 and TRBJ1-2, with D hard to call. V was pared by 8 bases and J by 2 bases, with 15 bases between. The CDR3 spans 13 residues. Germline values: CDR1 GTSNPN, CDR2 SVGIG (reference sequence). CDR3 in amino acids: CAEISGANYGYTF. CDR3 DNA: TGTGCCGAAATATCCGGAGCCAACTATGGCTACACCTTC.

This clone was seen only a few times. The CDR3: CASGLVVRQGHDTGELFF. Here the CDR3 DNA reads TGTGCTAGTGGTTTGGTAGTACGACAGGGGCACGACACCGGGGAGCTGTTTTTT. The V call is TRBV12-5, the J call TRBJ2-2; 8 bases match TRBD1. V lost 0 bases to trimming and J lost 3 bases; unmatched junction nucleotides: 9. Germline V gives CDR1 LGHNT, CDR2 FRNRAP. The CDR3 length is 18 residues. Based on the CDR3 plus reference TRBV12-5 and TRBJ2-2, the full variable domain is DARVTQTPRHKVTEMGQEVTMRCQPILGHNTVFWYRQTMMQGLELLAYFRNRAPLDDSGMPKDRFSAEMPDATLATLKIQPSEPRDSAVYFCASGLVVRQGHDTGELFFGEGSRLTVL.

As concerns this clone: Other nucleotide sequences in the sample specify the same CDR3. The V gene is TRBV27, the J gene TRBJ2-5; 9 bases align to TRBD1. This CDR3 is 15 amino acids long. Trimming removed 4 bases from V and 5 bases from J; junction bases left unmatched: 8. Germline V lookup: CDR1 MNHEY, CDR2 SMNVEV (reference sequence). The DNA for the CDR3 is TGTGCCAGCAGTTCCCCCGGACAGGGGAAGGAGACCCAGTACTTC. Its protein is CASSSPGQGKETQYF.